Sequencing of this T cell receptor beta chain was carried out in a study of vaccination and CD4 T cells after COVID-19. Study-level information: Post-vaccine sampling followed dose two by a median about 70 days (range 14 to 241). Study-wide points: For convalescent patients, a median approximately 84% of reactive clones surfaced exclusively after vaccination.

This sample's treatment: 10-day PBMC culture with coronavirus spike peptide pools or control peptides (ViraFEST assay). After culture for approximately 10 days, isolation of CD4+ T cells was performed by negative selection. Trimming removed 0 bases from V and 4 bases from J; junction bases left unmatched: 9. Germline CDR1 GTSNPN, CDR2 SVGIG (reference sequence). The CDR3 covers 15 residues. With regard to this clonotype: What it binds is unknown.

Cultured CD4+ T cells had their DNA profiled by the Oncomine TCR Beta short-read assay. Genomic DNA was extracted from cultured CD4+ T cells. TCRdb reprocessed the PCR reads with MiXCR, giving one entry per CDR3 protein. The table has around 18,000 distinct CDR3 sequences, less than 60% seen once. The genes are TRBV30 and TRBJ2-7, with 7 bases matching TRBD2. The specimen was CD4+ T cells from blood, cultured in vitro. The TCR originated in a human donor who had recovered from COVID-19. The CDR3 loop is CAWSVGLAENYEQYF. CDR3 in DNA: TGTGCCTGGAGTGTAGGGCTAGCGGAGAATTACGAGCAGTACTTC.